This passage covers 20 T cell receptor beta chains from one sample sequenced in a study of long-term antiretroviral therapy in people with HIV. Survey-level immunoSEQ v3.0 assays were run. The protocol was immunoSEQ multiplex PCR, while the TCRdb copy is restricted to in-frame clones and leaves out a portion. The table has roughly 23,000 clones, around 84% seen once. The sample consisted of unsorted PBMCs, taken 1.9 years after starting antiretroviral therapy. The receptors were gathered from a woman between 50 and 59 years old with HIV.

V gene TRBV12-2 combines with J gene TRBJ1-5; whether TRBD1, the table's D call, matches the DNA was not checked. TRBV12-2 is an annotated pseudogene. There are 20 residues in the CDR3. CDR3 loop: CASRLAPLRAPDRKNQPQHF. The CDR3 DNA reads TGTGCAAGTCGCTTAGCTCCATTAAGAGCTCCGGACAGAAAAAATCAGCCCCAGCATTTT.

The rearrangement links TRBV7-2 to TRBJ2-2; the D gene could be TRBD1 or TRBD2 (5 bases each). The CDR3 spans 19 residues. Germline V gene lookup returns CDR1 SGHTA and CDR2 FQGNSA. The germline V and J ends were trimmed by 2 bases and 3 bases, with 22 bases remaining between them. The CDR3 DNA reads as TGTGCCAGCAGCTTATATAGAGGGACCCTGATGGGGGACACCGGGGAGCTGTTTTTT. Residues: CASSLYRGTLMGDTGELFF.

The V gene is TRBV19, the J gene TRBJ1-5; 8 positions match TRBD1. V lost 3 bases and J lost 3; bases outside the gene matches: 7. From germline, CDR1 is LNHDA and CDR2 SQIVND (reference sequence). The CDR3 covers 16 residues. CDR3 in DNA: TGTGCCAGTAGTATGGAAAACAGGGGGACCAATCAGCCCCAGCATTTT. It translates to CASSMENRGTNQPQHF. The variable domain in full, completed from reference TRBV19 and TRBJ1-5, reads DGGITQSPKYLFRKEGQNVTLSCEQNLNHDAMYWYRQDPGQGLRLIYYSQIVNDFQKGDIAEGYSVSREKKESFPLTVTSAQKNPTAFYLCASSMENRGTNQPQHFGDGTRLSIL.

This clone was seen only once. J is TRBJ2-3 and V is TRBV4-1, with 9 bases identical to TRBD2. The CDR3 spans 18 residues. Germline V gene sequence: CDR1 MGHRA, CDR2 YSYEKL. V lost 0 bases, J lost 6 bases, and 13 bases stayed unmatched. CDR3 sequence (DNA): TGCGCCAGCAGCCAAGAGGGGGTGGTAGCGGGGGCTTGGGATACGCAGTATTTT. Its translation is CASSQEGVVAGAWDTQYF.

This rearrangement joins TRBV10-3 to TRBJ2-7; a possible D gene is TRBD1 (6 bases). V lost 7 bases to trimming and J lost 7 bases, with 17 bases between them. The CDR3 is 13 residues long. Germline CDR1 is ENHRY and CDR2 is SYGVKD. DNA for the CDR3: TGTGCCATCACCGCGGGCACAGGGATGGAGCAGTACTTC. Translated, it gives CAITAGTGMEQYF.

This clone was recorded only once. The chain joins TRBV19 to TRBJ1-4; D is undetermined. V lost 3 bases to trimming and J lost 3 bases, with 11 bases between them. The CDR3 runs to 15 residues. CDR1 and CDR2 (germline): LNHDA, SQIVND (reference sequence). Written as DNA, the CDR3 is TGTGCCAGTAGTATTGCTGGCGGCCCTAATGAAAAACTGTTTTTT. Residues: CASSIAGGPNEKLFF.

The chain recombines TRBV5-1 with TRBJ2-2, with D possibly being TRBD2 (7 bases). The CDR3 sequence is 15 residues long. V lost 6 bases, J lost 6 bases, and 18 bases lay in between. Germline V CDR1 and CDR2: SGHRS, YFSETQ. The CDR3 DNA is TGCGCCAGCACCCCGGGCGGGGGCCCCGCCGGGGAGCTGTTTTTT. Translating it yields CASTPGGGPAGELFF.

The chain is built from TRBV9 and TRBJ2-3; D remains unclear. Germline CDR1 reads SGDLS; CDR2 reads YYNGEE. V shed 0 bases and J shed 6 bases, with 8 bases lying between them. The CDR3 has 13 amino acids. The CDR3 spells CASSVAPPDTQYF. The DNA of the CDR3 is TGTGCCAGCAGCGTAGCGCCCCCCGATACGCAGTATTTT.

Only a few counts were recorded for this clone. This chain joins TRBV28 and TRBJ2-2; D possibly uses TRBD1 or TRBD2 (6 bases each). Trimming shortened V by 11 bases and J by 7 bases, and 17 bases separated the two germline ends. The CDR3 totals 13 residues. The V gene's germline CDR1 is MDHEN and CDR2 SYDVKM. The CDR3 sequence: CAHKQGGGGELFF. The CDR3 region has the DNA TGTGCCCACAAACAGGGAGGTGGCGGGGAGCTGTTTTTT.

The chain combines TRBV29-1 with TRBJ1-1, with D tentatively TRBD1 (5 bases). The V end lost 3 bases, the J end lost 9 bases, and 14 bases lay between the germline ends. Germline V gene lookup returns CDR1 SQVTM and CDR2 ANQGSEA. The CDR3 is 12 amino acids. The CDR3 loop is CSVDRVGEKAFF. In DNA, the CDR3 is TGCAGCGTTGATAGGGTGGGGGAGAAAGCTTTCTTT.

The J gene is TRBJ2-5, the V gene TRBV10-3, with 7 bases identical to TRBD2. After removal of 3 bases from V and 1 base from J, the junction contained 11 bases not matched to a gene. Germline V gene data show CDR1 as ENHRY and CDR2 as SYGVKD. The CDR3 has 17 amino acids. CDR3 protein: CAISDGEGSYSQETQYF. The CDR3 DNA reads as TGTGCCATCAGTGATGGGGAGGGGTCCTACAGCCAAGAGACCCAGTACTTC.

CDR3 amino acids: CATSRVGHVGVGGYTF. CDR3 nucleotides: TGTGCCACCAGCAGAGTTGGTCATGTGGGGGTAGGAGGCTACACCTTC. V and J are TRBV15 and TRBJ1-2; D perhaps matches TRBD1 (5 bases). The length of the CDR3 is 16 residues. CDR1 is LNHNV, CDR2 YYDKDF, per germline (reference sequence). The ends were cut back, 1 base at V and 8 bases at J, with 20 bases in the middle.

The rearrangement links TRBV7-9 to TRBJ2-1; no firm D call. Trimming pared 1 base from V and 4 bases from J, leaving 8 bases between. The CDR3 consists of 14 residues. Germline V lookup: CDR1 SEHNR, CDR2 FQNEAQ (reference sequence). CDR3 coding DNA: TGTGCCAGCAGCTTAGATGCCGGATACAATGAGCAGTTCTTC. Its protein product is CASSLDAGYNEQFF.

V usage is TRBV19 and J usage is TRBJ2-3; 12 bases align to TRBD2. The CDR3 has 14 residues. V was pared by 7 bases and J by 5 bases, with 4 bases of the junction left unmatched. Germline-derived CDR1 and CDR2 are LNHDA and SQIVND (reference sequence). The chain's CDR3 is CASTPGLAGDTQYF. Written as DNA, the CDR3 is TGTGCCAGTACCCCGGGACTAGCGGGAGATACGCAGTATTTT.

As DNA, the CDR3 is TGTGCCAGCATAGGACAGGGTGGGACAACTAATGAAAAACTGTTTTTT. Translated: CASIGQGGTTNEKLFF. The rearrangement links TRBV28 to TRBJ1-4, with 8 bases that match TRBD1. J lost 0 bases, V lost 7 bases, and 7 bases had no gene match. The CDR3 sequence is 16 residues long. Germline V lookup: CDR1 MDHEN, CDR2 SYDVKM. The whole variable domain, filled in from reference TRBV28 and TRBJ1-4, reads DVKVTQSSRYLVKRTGEKVFLECVQDMDHENMFWYRQDPGLGLRLIYFSYDVKMKEKGDIPEGYSVSREKKERFSLILESASTNQTSMYLCASIGQGGTTNEKLFFGSGTQLSVL.

The chain is built from TRBV7-6 and TRBJ1-1; D remains ambiguous. Trimming pared 2 bases from V and 1 base from J, leaving 14 bases between. Germline V gene data show CDR1 as SGHVS and CDR2 as FNYEAQ. The CDR3 spans 16 residues. Written as DNA, the CDR3 is TGTGCCAGCAGCTTATTAGTGGGCAGGTCGAACACTGAAGCTTTCTTT. Translation gives CASSLLVGRSNTEAFF. Looking up the rest from reference TRBV7-6 and TRBJ1-1 gives the full variable domain: GAGVSQSPRYKVTKRGQDVALRCDPISGHVSLYWYRQALGQGPEFLTYFNYEAQQDKSGLPNDRFSAERPEGSISTLTIQRTEQRDSAMYRCASSLLVGRSNTEAFFGQGTRLTVV.

This clone was recorded only once. The rearrangement links TRBV13 to TRBJ2-5; no clear D. The DNA end is a closer match to TRBJ2-7, so the J assignment may be wrong. This CDR3 is built from 13 residues. CDR1 is PRHDT, CDR2 FYEKMQ, per germline (reference sequence). CDR3 coding DNA: TGTGCCAGCAGCCTCCGGATGGGCTACGAGCAGTACTTC. Its protein product is CASSLRMGYEQYF.

This chain links TRBV5-1 with TRBJ2-1; D gene ambiguous. This CDR3 region has 13 residues. With 4 bases removed from V and 0 bases from J, the gap between germline ends came to 5 bases. From germline, CDR1 is SGHRS and CDR2 YFSETQ. CDR3 bases: TGCGCCAGCAGCCCCCTCTCCTACAATGAGCAGTTCTTC. Translation gives CASSPLSYNEQFF.

V and J are TRBV19 and TRBJ2-1, with 15 bases lining up with TRBD2. J lost 2 bases, V lost 5 bases, and 7 bases had no gene match. The CDR3 length is 18 residues. The V gene's germline CDR1 is LNHDA and CDR2 SQIVND (reference sequence). For the CDR3, the DNA is TGTGCCAGTAGTCCCGGACTAGCGGGGGGGCGCGCCTACAATGAGCAGTTCTTC. It translates to CASSPGLAGGRAYNEQFF.

The rearrangement links TRBV7-2 to TRBJ1-2, with D uncertain. The ends were cut back, 1 base at V and 1 base at J, with 10 bases in the middle. The CDR3 has 15 amino acids. Germline V CDR1 and CDR2: SGHTA, FQGNSA. CDR3: CASSLGGGVNYGYTF. The CDR3 DNA sequence: TGTGCCAGCAGCTTAGGAGGTGGGGTTAACTATGGCTACACCTTC.